This T cell receptor beta chain was identified during a study of T cell responses to AZD1222 COVID-19 vaccine. Remarks on this clone: Its cognate antigen is unknown.

The CDR3 is made up of 16 amino acids. Germline V lookup: CDR1 SNHLY, CDR2 FYNNEI. The V gene end was trimmed by 6 bases and the J gene end by 1 base; junction bases not matched to a gene: 7. Repertoires were generated with immunoSEQ multiplex PCR, while TCRdb's copy carries only in-frame clones and drops some. The sample records about 140,000 clones, less than 95% being singletons. Study findings and constraints: Females made up more of the donors, who were largely white British, and clonal diversity may have come out too low.

V and J are TRBV2 and TRBJ2-5, with TRBD2 identical over 11 bases. The starting material was peripheral blood, obtained 28 days after the second AZD1222 dose. The sequence came from an adult who received the AZD1222 COVID-19 vaccine. The CDR3: CASRPLGLAGQETQYF. The CDR3 DNA follows: TGTGCCAGCAGACCCCTAGGACTAGCGGGCCAAGAGACCCAGTACTTC.